This T cell receptor beta chain emerged from a study of T cell changes during pregnancy in multiple sclerosis. The method was immunoSEQ multiplex PCR; TCRdb's version includes in-frame clones alone and lacks a portion of them. This repertoire shows 40,000 to 55,000 clones, around 90% found once; its top ten account for roughly 0.72%. This clone has a single count. V lost 4 bases, J lost 6 bases, and 3 bases stayed unmatched. Looked up from germline, CDR1 is SNHLY and CDR2 is FYNNEI. The length of the CDR3 is 13 residues. The source material was CD4+ T cells from peripheral blood mononuclear cells, sampled before pregnancy. The TCR sequence derives from a female donor with multiple sclerosis, enrolled in a pregnancy study. The V gene is TRBV2, the J gene TRBJ2-1; 7 bases align to TRBD2. The CDR3 DNA reads TGTGCCAGCAGTGGAGGACTAGGCAATGAGCAGTTCTTC. This encodes CASSGGLGNEQFF. The full variable domain, with the rest looked up from reference TRBV2 and TRBJ2-1, is EPEVTQTPSHQVTQMGQEVILRCVPISNHLYFYWYRQILGQKVEFLVSFYNNEISEKSEIFDDQFSVERPDGSNFTLKIRSTKLEDSAMYFCASSGGLGNEQFFGPGTRLTVL.